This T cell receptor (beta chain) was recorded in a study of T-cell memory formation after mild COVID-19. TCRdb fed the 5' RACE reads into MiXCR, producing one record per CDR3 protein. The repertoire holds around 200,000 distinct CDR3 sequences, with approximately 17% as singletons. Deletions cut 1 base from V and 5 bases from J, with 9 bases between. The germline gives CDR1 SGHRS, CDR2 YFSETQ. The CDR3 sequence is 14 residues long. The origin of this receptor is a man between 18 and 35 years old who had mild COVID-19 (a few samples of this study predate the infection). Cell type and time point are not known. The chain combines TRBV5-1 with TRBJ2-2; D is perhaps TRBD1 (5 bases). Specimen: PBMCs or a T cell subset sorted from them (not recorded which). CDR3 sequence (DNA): TGCGCCAGCAGCTTGCAGGGCAGGACCGGGGAGCTGTTTTTT. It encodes CASSLQGRTGELFF.